This TCR beta chain was profiled in a study of metastatic and nonmetastatic thyroid tumors (dated by TCRdb to the early 2020s). Some background on the complete study: The researchers compared repertoires between peripheral blood samples and tumor or nodule tissue samples from patients with malignant or benign thyroid disease.

The CDR3 has 12 amino acids, counting the end cysteine and phenylalanine. Only CDR3 DNA remains: 36 bases, in frame from the first base. The germline ends are 4 bases apart after V is trimmed by 2 bases and J by 4 bases. CDR1 and CDR2 (LGHDT, YNNKEL) derive from the germline V gene (reference sequence). Libraries were constructed by PCR. Instrument on record: Illumina HiSeq 4000. High-throughput sequencing was used to profile the TCR beta-chain CDR3 region of each patient. As for the original processing: The researchers built a classifier to tell apart papillary thyroid cancer patients with distant metastasis, based on CDR3 differences among clinicopathological groups. The Shannon index was used to assess repertoire diversity, and the Morisita-Horn index was used to assess tumor-blood repertoire similarity. TCRdb cleaned the public reads at Q25 with fastp, built clones with MiXCR and kept in-frame beta chains. Clone size and V and J calls follow TCRdb, not the original study. The sample data list tens of thousands of clones, and about 17% of these were observed just once. Clones ranked in the top ten supply about a tenth of the sample.

Paper-wide results and their limitations: TCR beta diversity was reported as significantly higher in malignant tumors than in benign nodules, in both blood and tumor samples.

This clone was detected ten times or more. Its antigen has not been determined. Base qualities are not provided; no much larger clone lies one nucleotide away. No treatment had been received by any patient before thyroid surgery. The study retrospectively analysed patient clinical samples collected from the early 2010s to the late 2010s using T-cell receptor beta sequencing. The TCR originated in a female donor with papillary thyroid cancer or a benign thyroid nodule (not recorded which). Some clones in this sample may be carry-over from other donors' samples. Sequencing was performed on tumor tissue. The chain links TRBV3-1 with TRBJ2-3, with the D gene call left open. The nucleotides are TGTGCCAGCAGCCAACAATCAGATACGCAGTATTTT. It is translated as CASSQQSDTQYF.